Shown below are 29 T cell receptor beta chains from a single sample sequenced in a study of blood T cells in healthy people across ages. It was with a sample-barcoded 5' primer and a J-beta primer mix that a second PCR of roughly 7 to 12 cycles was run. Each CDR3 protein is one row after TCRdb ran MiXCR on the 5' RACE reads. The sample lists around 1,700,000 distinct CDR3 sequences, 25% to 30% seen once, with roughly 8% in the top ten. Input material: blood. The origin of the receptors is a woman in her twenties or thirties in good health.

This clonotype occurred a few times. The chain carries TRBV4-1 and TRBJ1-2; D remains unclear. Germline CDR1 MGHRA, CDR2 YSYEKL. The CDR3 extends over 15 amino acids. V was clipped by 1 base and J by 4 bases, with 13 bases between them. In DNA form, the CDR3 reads TGCGCCAGCAGCCAAGTGCAGGAGGGTTCCTATGGCTACACCTTC. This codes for CASSQVQEGSYGYTF.

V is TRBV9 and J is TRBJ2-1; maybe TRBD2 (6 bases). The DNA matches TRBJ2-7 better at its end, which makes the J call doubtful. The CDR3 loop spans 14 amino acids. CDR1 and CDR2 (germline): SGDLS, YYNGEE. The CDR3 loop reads CASSVKLAGDEQYF. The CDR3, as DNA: TGTGCCAGCAGCGTAAAACTAGCCGGAGATGAGCAGTACTTC.

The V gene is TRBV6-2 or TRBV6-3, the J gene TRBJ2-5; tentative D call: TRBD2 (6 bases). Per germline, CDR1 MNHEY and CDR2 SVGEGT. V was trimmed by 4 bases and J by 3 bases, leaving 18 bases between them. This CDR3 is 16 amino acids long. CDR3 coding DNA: TGTGCCAGCAGTTTGTATGGACTTCGGAGGGAAGAGACCCAGTACTTC. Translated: CASSLYGLRREETQYF.

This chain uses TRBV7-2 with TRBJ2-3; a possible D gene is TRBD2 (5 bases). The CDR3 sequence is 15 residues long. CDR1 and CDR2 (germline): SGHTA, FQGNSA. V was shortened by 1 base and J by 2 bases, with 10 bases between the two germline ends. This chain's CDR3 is CASSLVGDNTDTQYF. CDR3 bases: TGTGCCAGCAGCTTAGTCGGGGATAACACAGATACGCAGTATTTT.

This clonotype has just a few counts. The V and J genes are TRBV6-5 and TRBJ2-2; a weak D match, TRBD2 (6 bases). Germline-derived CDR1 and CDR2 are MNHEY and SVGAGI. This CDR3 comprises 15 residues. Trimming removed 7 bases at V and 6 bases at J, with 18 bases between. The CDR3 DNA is TGTGCCAGCAAGAGAGGAAGAGGGGAGGCCGGGGAGCTGTTTTTT. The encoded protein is CASKRGRGEAGELFF.

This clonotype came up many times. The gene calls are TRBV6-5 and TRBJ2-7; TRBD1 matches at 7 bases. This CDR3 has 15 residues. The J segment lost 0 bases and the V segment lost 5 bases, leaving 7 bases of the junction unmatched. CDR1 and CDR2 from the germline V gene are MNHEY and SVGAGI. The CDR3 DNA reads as TGTGCCAGCAGTCAACGACAGGGAAACTCCTACGAGCAGTACTTC. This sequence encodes CASSQRQGNSYEQYF.

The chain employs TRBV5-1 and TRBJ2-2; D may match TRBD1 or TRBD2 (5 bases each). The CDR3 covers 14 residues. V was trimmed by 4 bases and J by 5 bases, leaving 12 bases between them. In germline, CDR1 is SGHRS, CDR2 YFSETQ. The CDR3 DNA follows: TGCGCCAGCAGCCCTGGGACGCAGACCGGGGAGCTGTTTTTT. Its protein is CASSPGTQTGELFF. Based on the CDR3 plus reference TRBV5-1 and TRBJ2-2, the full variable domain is KAGVTQTPRYLIKTRGQQVTLSCSPISGHRSVSWYQQTPGQGLQFLFEYFSETQRNKGNFPGRFSGRQFSNSRSEMNVSTLELGDSALYLCASSPGTQTGELFFGEGSRLTVL.

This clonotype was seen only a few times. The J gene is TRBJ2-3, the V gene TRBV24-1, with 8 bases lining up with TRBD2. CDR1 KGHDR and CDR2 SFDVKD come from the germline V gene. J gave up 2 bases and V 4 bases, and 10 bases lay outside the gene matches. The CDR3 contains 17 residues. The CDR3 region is CATSEPPRAGVTDTQYF. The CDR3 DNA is TGTGCCACCAGTGAACCACCCCGAGCGGGAGTCACAGATACGCAGTATTTT.

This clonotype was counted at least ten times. DNA of the CDR3: TGCGCCAGCAGCCAAGTGCAGCGGGATAAGGGGCAGTTCTTC. Its translation: CASSQVQRDKGQFF. The chain recombines TRBV4-1 with TRBJ2-1; 7 bases are shared with TRBD2. Per germline, CDR1 MGHRA and CDR2 YSYEKL. J was trimmed by 12 bases and V by 1 base; bases with no gene match: 9. The CDR3 runs to 14 residues.

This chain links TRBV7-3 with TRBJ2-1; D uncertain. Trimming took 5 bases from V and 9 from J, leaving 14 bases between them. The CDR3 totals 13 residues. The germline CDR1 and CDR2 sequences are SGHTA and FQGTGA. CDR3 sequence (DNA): TGTGCCAGCAGCCCGGCTATACTGGGTGAGCAGTTCTTC. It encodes CASSPAILGEQFF.

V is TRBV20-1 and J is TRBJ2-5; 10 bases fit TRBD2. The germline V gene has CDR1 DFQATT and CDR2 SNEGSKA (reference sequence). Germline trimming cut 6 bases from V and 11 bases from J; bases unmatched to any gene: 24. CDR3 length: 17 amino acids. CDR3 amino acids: CSARKREGPGVGNEQYF. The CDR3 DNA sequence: TGCAGTGCCCGCAAGCGGGAGGGTCCCGGGGTTGGCAATGAGCAGTACTTC.

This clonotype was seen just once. The CDR3 region is CASTQSQETQYF. The CDR3 region has the DNA TGTGCCAGCACCCAATCCCAAGAGACCCAGTACTTC. The chain combines TRBV28 with TRBJ2-5; D is uncertain. The germline CDR1 and CDR2 sequences are MDHEN and SYDVKM. This CDR3 comprises 12 residues. With 7 bases removed from V and 1 base from J, the gap between germline ends came to 7 bases.

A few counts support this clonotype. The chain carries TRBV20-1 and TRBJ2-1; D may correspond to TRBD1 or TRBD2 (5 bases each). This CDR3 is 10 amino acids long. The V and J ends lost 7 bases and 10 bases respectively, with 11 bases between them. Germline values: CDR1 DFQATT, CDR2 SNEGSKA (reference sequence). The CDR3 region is CSVMGEEQFF. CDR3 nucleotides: TGCAGTGTAATGGGGGAGGAGCAGTTCTTC.

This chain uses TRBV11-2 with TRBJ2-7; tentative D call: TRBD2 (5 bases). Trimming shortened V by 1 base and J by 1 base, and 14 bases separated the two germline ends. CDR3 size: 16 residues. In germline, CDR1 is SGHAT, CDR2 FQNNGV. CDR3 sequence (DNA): TGTGCCAGCAGCTTAGCCCCACCGGGAAGTTCCTACGAGCAGTACTTC. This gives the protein CASSLAPPGSSYEQYF. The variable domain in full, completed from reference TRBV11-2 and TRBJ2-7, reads EAGVAQSPRYKIIEKRQSVAFWCNPISGHATLYWYQQILGQGPKLLIQFQNNGVVDDSQLPKDRFSAERLKGVDSTLKIQPAKLEDSAVYLCASSLAPPGSSYEQYFGPGTRLTVT.

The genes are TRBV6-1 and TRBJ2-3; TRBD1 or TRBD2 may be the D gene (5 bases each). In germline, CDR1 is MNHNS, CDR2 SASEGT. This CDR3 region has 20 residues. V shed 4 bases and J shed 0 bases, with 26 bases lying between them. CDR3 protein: CASSGHWGPGSPTSTDTQYF. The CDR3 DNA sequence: TGTGCCAGCAGTGGCCACTGGGGACCAGGGTCACCCACTAGCACAGATACGCAGTATTTT.

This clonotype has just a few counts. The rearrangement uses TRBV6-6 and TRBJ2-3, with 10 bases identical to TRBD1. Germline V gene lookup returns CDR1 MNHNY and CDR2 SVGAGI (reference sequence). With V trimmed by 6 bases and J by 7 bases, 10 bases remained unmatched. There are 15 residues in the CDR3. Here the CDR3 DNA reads TGTGCCAGCAGCCCGAGGGACAGGGGCACGAATACGCAGTATTTT. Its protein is CASSPRDRGTNTQYF.

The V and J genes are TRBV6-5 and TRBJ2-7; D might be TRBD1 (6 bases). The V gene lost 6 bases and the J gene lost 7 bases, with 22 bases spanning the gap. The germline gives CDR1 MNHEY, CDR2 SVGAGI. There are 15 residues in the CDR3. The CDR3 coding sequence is TGTGCCAGCAGCCCTACCGGGACATTAAATTCAGAGCAGTACTTC. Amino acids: CASSPTGTLNSEQYF.

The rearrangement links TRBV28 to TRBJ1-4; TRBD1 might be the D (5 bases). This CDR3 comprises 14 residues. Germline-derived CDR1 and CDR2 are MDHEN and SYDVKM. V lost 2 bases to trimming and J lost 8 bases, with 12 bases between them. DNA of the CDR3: TGTGCCAGCAGTTTAGGCAGGGTTTACGAAAAACTGTTTTTT. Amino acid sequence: CASSLGRVYEKLFF.

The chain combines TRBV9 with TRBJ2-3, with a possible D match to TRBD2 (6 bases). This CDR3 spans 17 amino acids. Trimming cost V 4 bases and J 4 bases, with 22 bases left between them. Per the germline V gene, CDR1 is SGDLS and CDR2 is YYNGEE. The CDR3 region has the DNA TGTGCCAGCAGCCCAAACCCCGGGACTCCGGGCCCAGATACGCAGTATTTT. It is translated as CASSPNPGTPGPDTQYF. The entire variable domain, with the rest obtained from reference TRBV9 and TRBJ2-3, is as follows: DSGVTQTPKHLITATGQRVTLRCSPRSGDLSVYWYQQSLDQGLQFLIQYYNGEERAKGNILERFSAQQFPDLHSELNLSSLELGDSALYFCASSPNPGTPGPDTQYFGPGTRLTVL.

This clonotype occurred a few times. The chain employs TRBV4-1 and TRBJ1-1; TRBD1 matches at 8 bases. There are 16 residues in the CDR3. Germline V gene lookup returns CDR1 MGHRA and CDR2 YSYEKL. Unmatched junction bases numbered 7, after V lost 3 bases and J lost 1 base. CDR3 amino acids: CASSQAGTGGNTEAFF. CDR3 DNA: TGCGCCAGCAGCCAGGCGGGGACAGGAGGGAACACTGAAGCTTTCTTT.

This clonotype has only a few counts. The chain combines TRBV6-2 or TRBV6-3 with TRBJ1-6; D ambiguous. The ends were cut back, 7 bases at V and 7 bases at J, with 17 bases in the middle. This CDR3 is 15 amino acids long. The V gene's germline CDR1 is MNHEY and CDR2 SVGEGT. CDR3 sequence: CASNKFLLANSPLHF. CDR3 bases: TGTGCCAGCAATAAGTTCCTTCTGGCGAATTCACCCCTCCACTTT.

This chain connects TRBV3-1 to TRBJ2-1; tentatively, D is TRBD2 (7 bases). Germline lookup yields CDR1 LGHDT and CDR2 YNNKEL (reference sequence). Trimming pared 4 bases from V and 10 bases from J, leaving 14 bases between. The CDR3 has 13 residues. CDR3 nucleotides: TGTGCCAGCAGCCCTGGGGGGGCGGAAGAGCAGTTCTTC. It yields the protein CASSPGGAEEQFF.

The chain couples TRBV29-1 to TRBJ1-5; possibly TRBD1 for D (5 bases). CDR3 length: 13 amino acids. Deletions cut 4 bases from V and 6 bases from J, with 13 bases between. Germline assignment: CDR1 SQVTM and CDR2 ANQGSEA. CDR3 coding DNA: TGCAGCGTTGCGAGAGGGGAGGGTCAGCCCCAGCATTTT. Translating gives CSVARGEGQPQHF.

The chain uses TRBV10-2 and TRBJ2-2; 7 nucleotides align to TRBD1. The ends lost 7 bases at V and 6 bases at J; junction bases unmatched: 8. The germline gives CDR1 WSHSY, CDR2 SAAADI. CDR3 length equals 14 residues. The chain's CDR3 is CASTRTGSAGELFF. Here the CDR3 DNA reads TGCGCCAGCACCAGGACAGGTTCGGCCGGGGAGCTGTTTTTT.

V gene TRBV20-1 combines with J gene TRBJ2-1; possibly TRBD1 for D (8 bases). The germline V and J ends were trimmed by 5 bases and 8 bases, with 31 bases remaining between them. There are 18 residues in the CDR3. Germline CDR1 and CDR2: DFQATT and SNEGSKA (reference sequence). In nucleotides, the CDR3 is TGCAGTGCTGCCCACGGACAGGGAATTACGGGAGGATCCGATGAGCAGTTCTTC. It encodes CSAAHGQGITGGSDEQFF.

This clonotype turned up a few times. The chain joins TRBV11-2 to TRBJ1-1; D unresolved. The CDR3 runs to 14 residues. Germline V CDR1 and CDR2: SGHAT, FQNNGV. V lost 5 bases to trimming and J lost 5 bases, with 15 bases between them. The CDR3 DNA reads TGTGCCAGCAGCGCAAGGGCGAGAGGGACTGAAGCTTTCTTT. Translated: CASSARARGTEAFF. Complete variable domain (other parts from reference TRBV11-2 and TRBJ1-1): EAGVAQSPRYKIIEKRQSVAFWCNPISGHATLYWYQQILGQGPKLLIQFQNNGVVDDSQLPKDRFSAERLKGVDSTLKIQPAKLEDSAVYLCASSARARGTEAFFGQGTRLTVV.

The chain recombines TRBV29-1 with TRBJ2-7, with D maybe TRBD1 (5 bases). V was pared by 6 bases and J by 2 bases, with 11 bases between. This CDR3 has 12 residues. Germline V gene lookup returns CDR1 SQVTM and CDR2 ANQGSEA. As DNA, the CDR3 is TGCAGCGTGCAGGGCGGAACCTACGAGCAGTACTTC. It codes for CSVQGGTYEQYF.

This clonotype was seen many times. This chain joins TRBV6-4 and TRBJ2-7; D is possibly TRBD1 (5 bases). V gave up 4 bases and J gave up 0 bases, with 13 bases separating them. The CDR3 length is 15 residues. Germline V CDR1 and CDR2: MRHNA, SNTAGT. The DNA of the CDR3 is TGTGCCAGCAGTGTGAACAGGCCGAGCTCCTACGAGCAGTACTTC. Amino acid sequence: CASSVNRPSSYEQYF.

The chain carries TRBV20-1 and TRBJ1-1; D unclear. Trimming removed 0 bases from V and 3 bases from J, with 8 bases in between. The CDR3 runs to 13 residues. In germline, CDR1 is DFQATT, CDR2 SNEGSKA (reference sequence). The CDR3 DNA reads TGCAGTGCTAGAGATCCCCAGCACACTGAAGCTTTCTTT. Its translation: CSARDPQHTEAFF.